The 16 T cell receptor beta chains below come from one sample, sequenced in a study of T cell responses to AZD1222 COVID-19 vaccine. Here immunoSEQ multiplex PCR was the method, and the copy in TCRdb shows in-frame clones only, minus some. This table has around 150,000 clones, roughly 90% appearing once. The sample consisted of peripheral blood, taken on day 0 of AZD1222 vaccination. The origin of the receptors is an adult in good health.

The chain carries TRBV7-9 and TRBJ1-1; no definite D call. The V end lost 5 bases, the J end lost 0 bases, and 13 bases lay between the germline ends. This CDR3 is built from 15 residues. In germline, CDR1 is SEHNR, CDR2 FQNEAQ (reference sequence). The CDR3: CASSPTQAMNTEAFF. The DNA of the CDR3 is TGTGCCAGCAGCCCAACCCAAGCAATGAACACTGAAGCTTTCTTT.

The chain joins TRBV5-1 to TRBJ2-7; 10 positions match TRBD2. The CDR3 consists of 17 residues. V lost 1 base, J lost 2 bases, and 9 bases stayed unmatched. Germline V gene data show CDR1 as SGHRS and CDR2 as YFSETQ. CDR3 residues: CASSLQPSGGPPYEQYF. CDR3 coding DNA: TGCGCCAGCAGCTTGCAGCCTAGCGGGGGCCCCCCCTACGAGCAGTACTTC.

J is TRBJ1-1 and V is TRBV5-6, with D unresolved. CDR1 is SGHDT and CDR2 is YYEEEE in the germline V gene. Between the trimmed V and J ends, which lost 0 bases and 7 bases, there was a span of 10 bases. This CDR3 comprises 13 residues. CDR3 sequence (DNA): TGTGCCAGCAGCTTGGACAGAACGGGTGAAGCTTTCTTT. Its translation: CASSLDRTGEAFF.

The chain links TRBV24-1 to TRBJ2-5, with TRBD1 matching over 12 bases. After removal of 10 bases from V and 4 bases from J, the junction contained 9 bases not matched to a gene. Germline CDR1 is KGHDR and CDR2 is SFDVKD. The CDR3 runs to 15 residues. This chain's CDR3 is CATSGGTGGRETQYF. CDR3 in DNA: TGTGCCACGTCGGGCGGGACAGGGGGCAGAGAGACCCAGTACTTC.

The chain carries TRBV5-6 and TRBJ1-5; D gene ambiguous. The CDR3 is 17 residues long. CDR1 is SGHDT, CDR2 YYEEEE, per germline. Trimming stripped 3 bases from V and 0 bases from J, with 16 bases between. CDR3 region: CASSSRHRVYSNQPQHF. The CDR3 DNA is TGTGCCAGCAGCTCCAGACACCGGGTTTATAGCAATCAGCCCCAGCATTTT.

The V call is TRBV6-2 or TRBV6-3, the J call TRBJ1-2, with no clear D. Trimming left V 4 bases short and J 3 bases short, with 12 bases between. Germline V gives CDR1 MNHEY, CDR2 SVGEGT. The CDR3 is 14 amino acids. The CDR3 region is CASSFTGSYYGYTF. DNA of the CDR3: TGTGCCAGCAGTTTCACCGGGTCTTACTATGGCTACACCTTC.

The chain recombines TRBV28 with TRBJ1-5; D not certain. Germline V gives CDR1 MDHEN, CDR2 SYDVKM. V dropped 7 bases and J dropped 4 bases, with 14 bases sitting between them. The CDR3 has 14 residues. The CDR3 spells CASTRGRQNQPQHF. For the CDR3, the DNA is TGTGCCAGCACCCGAGGGCGGCAGAATCAGCCCCAGCATTTT.

The chain links TRBV5-1 to TRBJ1-2, with no clear D. The V end lost 4 bases, the J end lost 8 bases, and 12 bases lay between the germline ends. CDR1 and CDR2 (germline): SGHRS, YFSETQ. The CDR3 is 12 amino acids. The CDR3 protein is CASSTDWLGYTF. DNA of the CDR3: TGCGCCAGCAGCACGGACTGGTTAGGCTACACCTTC.

The rearrangement links TRBV6-2 or TRBV6-3 to TRBJ1-5; D gene uncertain. CDR1 and CDR2 (germline): MNHEY, SVGEGT. Trimming left V 2 bases short and J 7 bases short, with 9 bases between. This CDR3 is built from 13 residues. The CDR3 DNA reads as TGTGCCAGCAGTTACAGGGTAAAACAGCCCCAGCATTTT. This encodes CASSYRVKQPQHF.

The genes are TRBV12-5 and TRBJ2-7, with TRBD2 matching over 7 bases. The CDR3 length is 18 residues. J gave up 0 bases and V 0 bases, and 11 bases lay outside the gene matches. Germline lookup yields CDR1 LGHNT and CDR2 FRNRAP. The CDR3 DNA is TGTGCTAGTGGTTTGGTAAACAACATCAGGACTAGCTCCTACGAGCAGTACTTC. It specifies CASGLVNNIRTSSYEQYF.

This chain joins TRBV7-8 and TRBJ2-1; 14 nucleotides match TRBD2. Germline CDR1 is SGHVS and CDR2 is FQNEAQ. Trimming removed 5 bases from V and 9 bases from J; junction bases left unmatched: 6. The CDR3 consists of 15 residues. DNA for the CDR3: TGTGCCAGCAGCCAGGGACTAGCGGGAGTCGCTGAGCAGTTCTTC. Its translation is CASSQGLAGVAEQFF.

This chain connects TRBV9 to TRBJ1-3, with 12 nucleotides matching TRBD1. Trimming removed 4 bases from V and 4 bases from J; junction bases left unmatched: 9. The CDR3 spans 17 residues. Germline V gene lookup returns CDR1 SGDLS and CDR2 YYNGEE. The CDR3 reads CASSPGGDRGHGNTIYF. CDR3 sequence (DNA): TGTGCCAGCAGCCCCGGGGGGGACAGGGGGCACGGAAACACCATATATTTT.

The V and J genes are TRBV28 and TRBJ2-1; tentatively, D is TRBD1 or TRBD2 (5 bases each). V lost 7 bases and J lost 7, with 20 bases in between. Germline lookup yields CDR1 MDHEN and CDR2 SYDVKM. The CDR3 loop spans 15 amino acids. CDR3 sequence: CASKTREPYNNEQFF. CDR3 nucleotides: TGTGCCAGCAAAACCAGGGAGCCATACAATAATGAGCAGTTCTTC. Supplemented by reference TRBV28 and TRBJ2-1, the full variable domain reads DVKVTQSSRYLVKRTGEKVFLECVQDMDHENMFWYRQDPGLGLRLIYFSYDVKMKEKGDIPEGYSVSREKKERFSLILESASTNQTSMYLCASKTREPYNNEQFFGPGTRLTVL.

The rearrangement uses TRBV7-2 and TRBJ1-1; 10 bases fit TRBD1. V lost 3 bases and J lost 2; bases outside the gene matches: 6. CDR1 is SGHTA, CDR2 FQGNSA, per germline. The CDR3 spans 16 residues. The DNA for the CDR3 is TGTGCCAGCAGCTTCGGGACAGGGGCTCGCAACACTGAAGCTTTCTTT. Its protein product is CASSFGTGARNTEAFF.

The chain uses TRBV25-1 and TRBJ1-3; D unclear. The V end was cut by 7 bases, the J end by 3 bases, with 4 bases between. The CDR3 extends over 11 amino acids. Germline assignment: CDR1 MGHDK and CDR2 SYGVNS. CDR3 DNA sequence: TGTGCCAGCAAGCTTGGAAACACCATATATTTT. This codes for CASKLGNTIYF.

This clone was seen a few times. The V call is TRBV4-1, the J call TRBJ2-3; no clear D. Looked up from germline, CDR1 is MGHRA and CDR2 is YSYEKL. V was trimmed by 0 bases and J by 2 bases, leaving 6 bases between them. This CDR3 spans 14 amino acids. CDR3 protein: CASSQDPATDTQYF. CDR3 nucleotide sequence: TGCGCCAGCAGCCAAGATCCAGCCACAGATACGCAGTATTTT.